Here is one T cell receptor beta chain with its context. Its cognate antigen is unknown. These data come from a study of CXCR3-negative and CXCR3-positive naive CD8 T cells. Study-level points and caveats: For the naive subsets, surface CD5 was similar, and TCR strength was inferred from TRB CDR3 properties. Naive subsets were similarly diverse, while memory CD8+ repertoires were much less diverse. In naive cells, CXCR3-negative and CXCR3-positive subsets had similar TRBV-TRBJ usage; memory cells differed.

5' RACE that incorporated UMI labels was used to prepare the TRB cDNA libraries. For each CDR3 protein, TCRdb gives one entry from its re-call of the 5' RACE reads, without DNA. This table holds some 56,000 distinct CDR3 sequences. The CDR3 is 15 amino acids. The germline gives CDR1 MNHEY, CDR2 SVGEGT. The rearrangement uses TRBV6-2 or TRBV6-3 and TRBJ2-1. Material for sequencing was memory CD8+ T cells from blood. The clonotype comes from a human donor in good health. Some clones in this sample may be carry-over from other donors' samples. This chain's CDR3 is CASSYSQVPYNEQFF.